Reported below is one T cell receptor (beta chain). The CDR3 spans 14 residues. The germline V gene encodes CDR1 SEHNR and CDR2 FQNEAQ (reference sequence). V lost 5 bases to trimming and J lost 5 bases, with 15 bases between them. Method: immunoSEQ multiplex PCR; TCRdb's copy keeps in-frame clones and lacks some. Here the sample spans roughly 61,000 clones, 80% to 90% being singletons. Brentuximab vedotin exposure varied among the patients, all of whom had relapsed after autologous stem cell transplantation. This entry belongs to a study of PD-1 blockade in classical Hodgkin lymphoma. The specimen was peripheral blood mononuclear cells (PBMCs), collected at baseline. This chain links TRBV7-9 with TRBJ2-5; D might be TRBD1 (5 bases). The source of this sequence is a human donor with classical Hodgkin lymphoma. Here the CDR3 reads CASSPGLYEETQYF. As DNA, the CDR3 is TGTGCCAGCAGCCCAGGGCTGTACGAGGAGACCCAGTACTTC.